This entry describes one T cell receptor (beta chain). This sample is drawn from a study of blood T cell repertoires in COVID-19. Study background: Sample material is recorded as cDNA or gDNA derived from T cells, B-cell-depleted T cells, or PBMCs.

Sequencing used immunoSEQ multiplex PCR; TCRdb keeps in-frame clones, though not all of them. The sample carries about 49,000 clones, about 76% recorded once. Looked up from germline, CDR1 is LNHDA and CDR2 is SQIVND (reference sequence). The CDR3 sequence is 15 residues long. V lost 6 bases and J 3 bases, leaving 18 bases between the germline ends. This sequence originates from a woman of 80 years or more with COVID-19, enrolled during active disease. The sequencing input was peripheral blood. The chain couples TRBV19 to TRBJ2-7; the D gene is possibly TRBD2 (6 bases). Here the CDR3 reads CASSLFPTSFYEQYF. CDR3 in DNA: TGTGCCAGTAGCTTATTCCCGACTAGTTTCTACGAGCAGTACTTC. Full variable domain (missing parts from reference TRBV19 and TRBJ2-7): DGGITQSPKYLFRKEGQNVTLSCEQNLNHDAMYWYRQDPGQGLRLIYYSQIVNDFQKGDIAEGYSVSREKKESFPLTVTSAQKNPTAFYLCASSLFPTSFYEQYFGPGTRLTVT.